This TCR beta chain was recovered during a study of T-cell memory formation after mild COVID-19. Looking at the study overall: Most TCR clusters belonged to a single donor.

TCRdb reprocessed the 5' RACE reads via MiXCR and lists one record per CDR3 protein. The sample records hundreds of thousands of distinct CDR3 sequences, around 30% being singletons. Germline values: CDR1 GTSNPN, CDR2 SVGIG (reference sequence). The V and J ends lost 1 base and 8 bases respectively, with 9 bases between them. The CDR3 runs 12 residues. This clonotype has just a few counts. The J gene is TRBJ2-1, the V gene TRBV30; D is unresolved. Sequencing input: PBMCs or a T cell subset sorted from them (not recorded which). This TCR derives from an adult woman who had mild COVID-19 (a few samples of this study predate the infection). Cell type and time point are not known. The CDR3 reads CAWSDRGYEQFF. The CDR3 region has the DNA TGTGCCTGGAGTGATCGTGGGTATGAGCAGTTCTTC.